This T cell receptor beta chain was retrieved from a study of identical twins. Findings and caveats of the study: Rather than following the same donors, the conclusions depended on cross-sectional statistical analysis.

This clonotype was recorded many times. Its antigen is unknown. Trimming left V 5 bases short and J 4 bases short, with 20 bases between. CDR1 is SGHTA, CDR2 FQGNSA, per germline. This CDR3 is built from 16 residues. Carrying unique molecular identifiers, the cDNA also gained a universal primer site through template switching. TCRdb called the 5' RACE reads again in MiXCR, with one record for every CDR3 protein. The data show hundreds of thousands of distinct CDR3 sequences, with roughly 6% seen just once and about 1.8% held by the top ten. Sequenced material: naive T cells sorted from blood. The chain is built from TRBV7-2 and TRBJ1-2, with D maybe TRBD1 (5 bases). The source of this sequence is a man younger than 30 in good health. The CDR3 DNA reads TGTGCCAGCAGCCTTCCGTGGGGGACTCCTAGCTATGGCTACACCTTC. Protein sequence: CASSLPWGTPSYGYTF.